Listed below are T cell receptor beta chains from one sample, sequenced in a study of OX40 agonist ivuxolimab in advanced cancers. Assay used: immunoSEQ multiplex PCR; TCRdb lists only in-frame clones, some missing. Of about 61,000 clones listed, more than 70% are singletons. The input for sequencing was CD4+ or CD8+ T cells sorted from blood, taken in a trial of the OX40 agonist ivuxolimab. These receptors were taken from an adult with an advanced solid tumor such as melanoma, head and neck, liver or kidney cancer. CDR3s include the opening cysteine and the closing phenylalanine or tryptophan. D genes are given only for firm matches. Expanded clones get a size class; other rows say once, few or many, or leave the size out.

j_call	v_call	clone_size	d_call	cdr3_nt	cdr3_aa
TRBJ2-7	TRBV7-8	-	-	TGTGCCAGCAGCCTCGGGAGACTCTCCTACGAGCAGTACTTC	CASSLGRLSYEQYF
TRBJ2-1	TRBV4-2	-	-	TGTGCCAGCAGCCAAGATATGGAGATCGATGAGCAGTTCTTC	CASSQDMEIDEQFF
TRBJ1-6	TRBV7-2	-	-	TGTGCCAGCAGCTTAGGTTTAGGCAGTACTTCACCCCTCCACTTT	CASSLGLGSTSPLHF
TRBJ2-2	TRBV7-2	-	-	TGTGCCAGCAGACAGGGAGCCGGCGGGGAGCTGTTTTTT	CASRQGAGGELFF
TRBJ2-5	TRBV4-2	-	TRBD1	TGTGCCAGCAGCCGGGTTCGGGACAGGGCACAAGAGACCCAGTACTTC	CASSRVRDRAQETQYF
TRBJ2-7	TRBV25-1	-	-	TGTGCCTGCGGGACAGCTTACGAGCAGTACTTC	CACGTAYEQYF
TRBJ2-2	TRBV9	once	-	TGTGCCAGTATGACCCTAGCGAACACCGGGGAGCTGTTTTTT	CASMTLANTGELFF
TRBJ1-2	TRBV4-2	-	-	TGTGCCAGCAGCCAAGGGGACGGGGATAACTATGGCTACACCTTC	CASSQGDGDNYGYTF
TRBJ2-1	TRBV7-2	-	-	TGTGCCAGCAACATCCGGGAGCACAACAATGAGCAGTTCTTC	CASNIREHNNEQFF
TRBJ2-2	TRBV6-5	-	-	TGTGCCAGCAGGGAGGGGCATAACGGGGAGCTGTTTTTT	CASREGHNGELFF
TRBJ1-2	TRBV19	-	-	TGTGCCAGTAGTATCCTGGAGGCTAACTATGGCTACACCTTC	CASSILEANYGYTF
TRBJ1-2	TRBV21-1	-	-	TGTGCCAGCAGCAAAGCTGGGGACAGGGAGAGCTATGGCTACACCTTC	CASSKAGDRESYGYTF
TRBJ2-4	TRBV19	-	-	TGTGCCAGTCAGAACCCGGGGCGGCTAAACATTCAGTACTTC	CASQNPGRLNIQYF
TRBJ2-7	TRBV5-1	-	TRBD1	TGCGCCAGCAGCAAGGGACAGGGGGTTTACGAGCAGTACTTC	CASSKGQGVYEQYF
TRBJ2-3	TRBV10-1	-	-	TGCGCCAGCAGTGAGTCGGGGGCCCCGAGAGATACGCAGTATTTT	CASSESGAPRDTQYF
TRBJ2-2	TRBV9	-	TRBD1	TGTGCCAGCAGCGTAGCTCCAGGGGGAACCGGGGAGCTGTTTTTT	CASSVAPGGTGELFF
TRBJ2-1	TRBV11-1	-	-	TGTGCCAGCCGTGCCGTATCGGTGAAAAACAATGAGCAGTTCTTC	CASRAVSVKNNEQFF
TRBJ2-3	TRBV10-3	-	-	TGTGCCACCGGACTCACCCTGCCCGGGGATACGCAGTATTTT	CATGLTLPGDTQYF
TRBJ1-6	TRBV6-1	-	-	TGTGCCAGCAGTGAAGCAAGGTTTTCACCCCTCCACTTT	CASSEARFSPLHF
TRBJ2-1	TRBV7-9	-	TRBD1	TGTGCCAGCAGCTTAAACAGGGGATCGGCCTACAATGAGCAGTTCTTC	CASSLNRGSAYNEQFF
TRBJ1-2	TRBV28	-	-	TGTGCCAGCAGCCAGAAGAGGTATGGCTACACCTTC	CASSQKRYGYTF
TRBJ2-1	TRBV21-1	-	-	TGTGCCAGCAGCAAAACAGGGATAGGGAACTCTACTTGCAATGAGCAGTTCTTC	CASSKTGIGNSTCNEQFF
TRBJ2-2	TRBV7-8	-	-	TGTGCCAGCAGCTTAAGGGGGGTGAGAGAGGTGCAGTCCGGGGAGCTGTTTTTT	CASSLRGVREVQSGELFF
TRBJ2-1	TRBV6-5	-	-	TGTGCCAGCAAGCAGACAGCCAATGAGCAGTTCTTC	CASKQTANEQFF
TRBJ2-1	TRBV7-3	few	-	TGTGCCAGCAGCTTATTGGGGGGTTACAATGAGCAGTTCTTC	CASSLLGGYNEQFF
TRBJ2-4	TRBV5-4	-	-	TGTGCCAGCAGCTTCCGGGGCGTCGAGGACATTCAGTACTTC	CASSFRGVEDIQYF
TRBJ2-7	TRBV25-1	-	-	TGTGCCAGCAGCCTCGGGGGCTACGAGCAGTACTTC	CASSLGGYEQYF
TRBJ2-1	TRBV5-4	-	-	TGTGCCAGCAGCTTGCCGGGCTACAATGAGCAGTTCTTC	CASSLPGYNEQFF
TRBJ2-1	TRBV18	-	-	TGTGCCAGCTCACCCACCTCTGAAGCGGGCAGCTACAATGAGCAGTTCTTC	CASSPTSEAGSYNEQFF
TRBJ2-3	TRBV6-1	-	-	TGTGCCAGCAGGTTACTAGGCCCCCACACAGATACGCAGTATTTT	CASRLLGPHTDTQYF
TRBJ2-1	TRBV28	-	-	TGTGCCAGCAGCCCCGGGACTGTAGGCAATGAGCAGTTCTTC	CASSPGTVGNEQFF
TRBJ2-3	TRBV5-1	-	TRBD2	TGCGCCAGCAGCTTCTCCGGGACTAGCGGGAGGGGCACAGATACGCAGTATTTT	CASSFSGTSGRGTDTQYF
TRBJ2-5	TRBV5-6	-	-	TGTGCTAGCAGCTGGGACGACCAAGAGACCCAGTACTTC	CASSWDDQETQYF
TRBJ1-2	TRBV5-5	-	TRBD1	TGTGCCAGCAGCTTGCGCAGGGGGCTTCTTGGCTACACCTTC	CASSLRRGLLGYTF
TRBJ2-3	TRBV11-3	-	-	TGTGCCAGCAGCTTAGGGGGGGAAACAGATACGCAGTATTTT	CASSLGGETDTQYF
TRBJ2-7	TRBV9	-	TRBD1	TGTGCCAGCAGCGTAGATCAGGGGGCGCGGTACGAGCAGTACTTC	CASSVDQGARYEQYF
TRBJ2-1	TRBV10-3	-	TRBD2	TGTGCCATCAGCGGGAGGAGCTCCTACAATGAGCAGTTCTTC	CAISGRSSYNEQFF
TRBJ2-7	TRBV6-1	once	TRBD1	TGTGCCAGCAGTGAAGCGGGGGACAGGGTTTACGAGCAGTACTTC	CASSEAGDRVYEQYF
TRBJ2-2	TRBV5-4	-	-	TGTGCCAGCAGCTCCTCGACTAGGAACACCGGGGAGCTGTTTTTT	CASSSSTRNTGELFF
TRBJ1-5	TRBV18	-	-	TGTGCCAGCTCATCGGAACTAGGGGCTCGATCACGGCCCCAGCATTTT	CASSSELGARSRPQHF
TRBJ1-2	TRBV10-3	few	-	TGTGCCATCAGTGGGTTCTTGGGAGGTCGCGGCTACACCTTC	CAISGFLGGRGYTF
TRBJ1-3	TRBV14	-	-	TGTGCCAGCAGCCAAGAGAGAATTAGAAACACCATATATTTT	CASSQERIRNTIYF
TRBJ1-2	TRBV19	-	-	TGTGCCAGTAGCCAAGAGGCCGCTAACTATGGCTACACCTTC	CASSQEAANYGYTF
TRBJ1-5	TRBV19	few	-	TGTGCCATCAGCCAGCTGGGGGGGCAGGATCAGCCCCAGCATTTT	CAISQLGGQDQPQHF
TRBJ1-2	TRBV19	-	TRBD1	TGTGCCAGTAGCAACTTTCCAGGGGGGACAGGATATTATGGCTACACCTTC	CASSNFPGGTGYYGYTF